This TCR beta chain was captured by sequencing in a study of blood T cell repertoires in COVID-19. Study-level background: Acute and convalescent COVID-19 specimens originated in the United States, Italy and Spain. Sample material is recorded as cDNA or gDNA derived from T cells, B-cell-depleted T cells, or PBMCs.

This CDR3 contains 15 residues. Trimming took 7 bases from V and 0 from J; bases not matched to a gene: 8. Germline CDR1 and CDR2: SNHLY and FYNNEI. As processed by the authors: Estimation of nucleated cell counts was performed using reference gene primer amplification. Clones were read by immunoSEQ multiplex PCR, and TCRdb kept only the in-frame ones, dropping some. V, J and clone size derive from that table, while D and trimming were established from the DNA sequence. The data contain about 46,000 clones, over 70% of them singletons. Sequenced: peripheral blood. The V call is TRBV2, the J call TRBJ1-2, with TRBD1 matching 7 bases. The clonotype originates from a woman aged 80 or over with acute or convalescent COVID-19. CDR3 loop: CASKRVGQANYGYTF. The CDR3 coding sequence is TGTGCCAGCAAGAGAGTTGGACAGGCTAACTATGGCTACACCTTC.